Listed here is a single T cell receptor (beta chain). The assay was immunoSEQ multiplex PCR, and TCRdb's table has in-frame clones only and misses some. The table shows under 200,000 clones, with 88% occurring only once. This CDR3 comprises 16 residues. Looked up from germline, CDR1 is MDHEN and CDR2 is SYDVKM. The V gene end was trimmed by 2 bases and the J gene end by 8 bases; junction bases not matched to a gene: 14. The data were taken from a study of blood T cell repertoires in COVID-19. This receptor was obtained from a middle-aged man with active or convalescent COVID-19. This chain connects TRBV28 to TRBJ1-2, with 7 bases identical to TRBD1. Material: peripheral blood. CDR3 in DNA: TGTGCCAGCAGTTTAAGGGGCCAGGGGGTAACGGGGGGCTACACCTTC. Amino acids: CASSLRGQGVTGGYTF.